This TCR beta chain was observed in a study of blood T cell repertoires in COVID-19. The table came from immunoSEQ multiplex PCR; TCRdb's copy has only in-frame clones and leaves some out. The table has roughly 500,000 clones, over 75% seen once; the top ten hold 1.5% to 2%. The ends were cut back, 5 bases at V and 4 bases at J, with 21 bases in the middle. Germline V gene lookup returns CDR1 LNHDA and CDR2 SQIVND (reference sequence). CDR3 length equals 16 residues. The chain has TRBV19 and TRBJ2-7; D may be TRBD1 (6 bases). This sequence originates from a middle-aged woman who had recovered from COVID-19. The specimen was PBMCs or T cells enriched from blood (not recorded which). CDR3 nucleotides: TGTGCCAGTAGTCCACAGGGAGCCCCCTACCTGTACGAGCAGTACTTC. Amino acid sequence: CASSPQGAPYLYEQYF.